The present TCR beta chain was sequenced within a study of blood T cell repertoires in COVID-19. This CDR3 region has 13 residues. Looked up from germline, CDR1 is WSHSY and CDR2 is SAAADI. V gave up 3 bases and J gave up 2 bases, with 7 bases separating them. Profiled with immunoSEQ multiplex PCR; TCRdb holds only in-frame clones, not every one. The table includes some 350,000 clones, approximately 87% detected once. Sequenced material: PBMCs or T cells enriched from blood (not recorded which). The clonotype comes from a woman aged 30 to 39 who had recovered from COVID-19. The chain carries TRBV10-2 and TRBJ2-5; D is possibly TRBD1 (6 bases). The CDR3 spells CASSETGQETQYF. CDR3 coding DNA: TGCGCCAGCAGTGAAACAGGGCAAGAGACCCAGTACTTC.